Listed below are T cell receptor beta chains from one sample, sequenced in a study of blood T cell repertoires in COVID-19. This table comes from immunoSEQ multiplex PCR, and its TCRdb copy is limited to in-frame clones, with some not included. The table lists over 45,000 clones, roughly four fifths of them singletons. Input material: peripheral blood. The receptors were gathered from an older woman with acute or convalescent COVID-19. The CDR3 runs from the conserved cysteine through the conserved F or W. D genes are given only for firm matches. Clone sizes are given selectively: once, few, many, or a class where the clone is expanded.

v_gene: TRBV5-4
abundance: NA
d_gene: NA
j_gene: TRBJ2-5
CDR3aa: CAIVVRETQYF
CDR3nt: TGTGCCATCGTAGTCCGAGAGACCCAGTACTTC

v_gene: TRBV5-1
abundance: NA
d_gene: NA
j_gene: TRBJ1-1
CDR3aa: CASSLNLDYTEAFF
CDR3nt: TGCGCCAGCAGCTTGAATTTAGACTACACTGAAGCTTTCTTT

v_gene: TRBV20-1
abundance: NA
d_gene: NA
j_gene: TRBJ1-1
CDR3aa: CSVGGTEAFF
CDR3nt: TGCAGTGTGGGGGGTACTGAAGCTTTCTTT

v_gene: TRBV2
abundance: few
d_gene: TRBD1
j_gene: TRBJ2-7
CDR3aa: CASRRTETGGRYF
CDR3nt: TGTGCCAGCAGGAGGACGGAGACAGGGGGACGGTACTTC

v_gene: TRBV19
abundance: once
d_gene: NA
j_gene: TRBJ1-1
CDR3aa: CASSSPDKRNTEAFF
CDR3nt: TGTGCCAGTAGTTCCCCGGACAAACGAAACACTGAAGCTTTCTTT

v_gene: TRBV30
abundance: NA
d_gene: NA
j_gene: TRBJ1-5
CDR3aa: CAWSGVTGNQPQHF
CDR3nt: TGTGCCTGGAGTGGGGTGACAGGCAATCAGCCCCAGCATTTT

v_gene: TRBV27
abundance: NA
d_gene: NA
j_gene: TRBJ1-4
CDR3aa: CASSLVFNEKLFF
CDR3nt: TGTGCCAGCAGTTTAGTCTTTAATGAAAAACTGTTTTTT

v_gene: TRBV2
abundance: NA
d_gene: TRBD2
j_gene: TRBJ2-2
CDR3aa: CASYPGGPTGELFF
CDR3nt: TGTGCCAGCTATCCGGGAGGGCCGACCGGGGAGCTGTTTTTT

v_gene: TRBV3-1/TRBV3-2
abundance: NA
d_gene: NA
j_gene: TRBJ1-2
CDR3aa: CATGGGGRTYGYTF
CDR3nt: TGTGCCACCGGGGGGGGAGGCAGGACCTATGGCTACACCTTC

v_gene: TRBV10-3
abundance: NA
d_gene: TRBD1
j_gene: TRBJ1-3
CDR3aa: CAISEGQGASGNTIYF
CDR3nt: TGTGCCATCAGTGAGGGACAGGGGGCTTCTGGAAACACCATATATTTT

v_gene: TRBV2
abundance: NA
d_gene: NA
j_gene: TRBJ2-1
CDR3aa: CASSDGTRSAHEQFF
CDR3nt: TGTGCCAGCAGTGACGGGACTCGATCTGCCCATGAGCAGTTCTTC

v_gene: TRBV3-1/TRBV3-2
abundance: once
d_gene: NA
j_gene: TRBJ2-1
CDR3aa: CASSQGGGERNEQFF
CDR3nt: TGTGCCAGCAGCCAAGGGGGCGGGGAAAGGAATGAGCAGTTCTTC

v_gene: TRBV9
abundance: NA
d_gene: NA
j_gene: TRBJ2-1
CDR3aa: CASSVGQRDEQFF
CDR3nt: TGTGCCAGCAGCGTAGGTCAGAGGGATGAGCAGTTCTTC

v_gene: TRBV10-3
abundance: NA
d_gene: NA
j_gene: TRBJ1-1
CDR3aa: CAICGGTGNTEAFF
CDR3nt: TGTGCCATTTGCGGGGGCACAGGGAACACTGAAGCTTTCTTT

v_gene: TRBV7-3
abundance: once
d_gene: NA
j_gene: TRBJ1-6
CDR3aa: CASSWAGYNSPLHF
CDR3nt: TGTGCCAGCAGCTGGGCGGGTTATAATTCACCCCTCCACTTT

v_gene: TRBV5-1
abundance: NA
d_gene: TRBD2
j_gene: TRBJ2-3
CDR3aa: CASSVIAGGLTDTQYF
CDR3nt: TGCGCCAGCAGCGTAATAGCGGGGGGTTTGACAGATACGCAGTATTTT

v_gene: TRBV14
abundance: NA
d_gene: TRBD2
j_gene: TRBJ2-1
CDR3aa: CASSQDLGGGRYNEQFF
CDR3nt: TGTGCCAGCAGCCAAGACTTGGGCGGGGGTCGATACAATGAGCAGTTCTTC

v_gene: TRBV29-1
abundance: NA
d_gene: NA
j_gene: TRBJ2-7
CDR3aa: CSVEWGSTYEQYF
CDR3nt: TGCAGCGTTGAGTGGGGCAGCACCTACGAGCAGTACTTC

v_gene: TRBV28
abundance: NA
d_gene: TRBD1
j_gene: TRBJ2-2
CDR3aa: CASSYAGTGAGELFF
CDR3nt: TGTGCCAGCAGTTACGCCGGGACAGGTGCCGGGGAGCTGTTTTTT

v_gene: TRBV30
abundance: NA
d_gene: TRBD2
j_gene: TRBJ2-5
CDR3aa: CAWSGGLAGGWSPPQYF
CDR3nt: TGTGCCTGGAGTGGGGGACTAGCGGGGGGCTGGTCCCCCCCCCAGTACTTC

v_gene: TRBV6-9
abundance: NA
d_gene: NA
j_gene: TRBJ2-1
CDR3aa: CASSYLASSSYNEQFF
CDR3nt: TGTGCCAGCAGTTATTTGGCTAGTAGCTCCTACAATGAGCAGTTCTTC

v_gene: TRBV4-2
abundance: NA
d_gene: TRBD1
j_gene: TRBJ1-1
CDR3aa: CASSRDSEGTEAFF
CDR3nt: TGTGCCAGCAGCCGGGACAGCGAAGGGACTGAAGCTTTCTTT

v_gene: TRBV3-1/TRBV3-2
abundance: once
d_gene: NA
j_gene: TRBJ2-3
CDR3aa: CASSQSGATDTQYF
CDR3nt: TGTGCCAGCAGCCAAAGCGGAGCCACAGATACGCAGTATTTT

v_gene: TRBV3-1/TRBV3-2
abundance: NA
d_gene: NA
j_gene: TRBJ1-1
CDR3aa: CASSHSLGHSEAFF
CDR3nt: TGTGCCAGCAGCCATTCACTGGGACACTCTGAAGCTTTCTTT

v_gene: TRBV6-1
abundance: NA
d_gene: NA
j_gene: TRBJ1-2
CDR3aa: CASSEERMGYTF
CDR3nt: TGTGCCAGCAGTGAGGAGAGAATGGGCTACACCTTC

v_gene: TRBV5-5
abundance: NA
d_gene: TRBD2
j_gene: TRBJ2-3
CDR3aa: CASSPRGERRGTDTQYF
CDR3nt: TGTGCCAGCAGCCCCCGGGGGGAGCGGAGGGGCACAGATACGCAGTATTTT

v_gene: TRBV4-1
abundance: NA
d_gene: TRBD1
j_gene: TRBJ1-2
CDR3aa: CASSQVPHSRGQDGYTF
CDR3nt: TGCGCCAGCAGCCAAGTTCCCCACAGCAGGGGGCAAGATGGCTACACCTTC

v_gene: TRBV4-1
abundance: NA
d_gene: TRBD1
j_gene: TRBJ2-2
CDR3aa: CASSQDSGAGGTGELFF
CDR3nt: TGCGCCAGCAGCCAAGATTCCGGAGCAGGGGGAACCGGGGAGCTGTTTTTT

v_gene: TRBV5-1
abundance: NA
d_gene: TRBD2
j_gene: TRBJ2-3
CDR3aa: CASSLTGGAGTSGYSTDTQYF
CDR3nt: TGCGCCAGCAGCCTGACAGGGGGCGCCGGGACTAGCGGGTATAGCACAGATACGCAGTATTTT

v_gene: TRBV3-1/TRBV3-2
abundance: NA
d_gene: TRBD1
j_gene: TRBJ1-1
CDR3aa: CASSRWTGNTEAFF
CDR3nt: TGTGCCAGCAGCCGGTGGACAGGGAACACTGAAGCTTTCTTT

v_gene: TRBV6-1
abundance: few
d_gene: NA
j_gene: TRBJ1-5
CDR3aa: CASNYQETSGPQHF
CDR3nt: TGTGCCAGCAATTATCAGGAGACAAGCGGGCCCCAGCATTTT

v_gene: TRBV29-1
abundance: NA
d_gene: NA
j_gene: TRBJ1-5
CDR3aa: CSVRQGNQPQHF
CDR3nt: TGCAGCGTTCGGCAGGGAAATCAGCCCCAGCATTTT

v_gene: TRBV29-1
abundance: NA
d_gene: TRBD2
j_gene: TRBJ2-7
CDR3aa: CSVRKAREVSYEQYF
CDR3nt: TGCAGCGTACGAAAGGCCCGGGAGGTCTCCTACGAGCAGTACTTC

v_gene: TRBV5-6
abundance: NA
d_gene: NA
j_gene: TRBJ1-4
CDR3aa: CASSATTGPNEKLFF
CDR3nt: TGTGCCAGCAGCGCTACAACAGGGCCCAATGAAAAACTGTTTTTT

v_gene: TRBV15
abundance: NA
d_gene: TRBD2
j_gene: TRBJ2-5
CDR3aa: CATSGLAGGETQYF
CDR3nt: TGTGCCACCAGCGGTCTCGCGGGGGGGGAGACCCAGTACTTC

v_gene: TRBV27
abundance: NA
d_gene: TRBD1
j_gene: TRBJ1-2
CDR3aa: CASSLSLNPGGTGGPNYGYTF
CDR3nt: TGTGCCAGCAGTTTATCTCTAAATCCCGGGGGCACAGGGGGCCCTAACTATGGCTACACCTTC